Detailed here is one T cell receptor (beta chain). Its antigen is still unknown. This CDR3 is built from 15 residues. The germline V gene encodes CDR1 SGHDT and CDR2 YYEEEE. Trimming stripped 0 bases from V and 4 bases from J, with 13 bases between. This specimen comes from a study of STAT3 mutations in large granular lymphocyte leukemia. Study context: Over half of T-LGLL patients had one or more immunosuppressive regimens. Overall study results and limits: After therapy, about 30% of the 18 patients switched clonotypes, all new clones STAT3 wild type. At least one immunodominant TCR beta clonotype appeared in every T-cell large granular lymphocyte leukemia patient.

Assay: immunoSEQ multiplex PCR; the TCRdb copy retains only in-frame clones and omits some. The repertoire has approximately 17,000 clones, roughly 81% of them found once; the top ten carry about 9%. The chain combines TRBV5-6 with TRBJ1-2; a weak D match, TRBD1 (5 bases). Sequencing input: peripheral blood mononuclear cells. This sequence originates from a man aged 50 to 60 with T-cell large granular lymphocyte leukemia. Some clones in this sample may be carry-over from other donors' samples. The CDR3 nucleotides read TGTGCCAGCAGCTTGGGGGAGGGGCTTTTCTATGGCTACACCTTC. It codes for CASSLGEGLFYGYTF.